The subject of this entry is one T cell receptor (beta chain). Only in-frame clones appear in the TCRdb table, and some are missing; sequencing was by immunoSEQ multiplex PCR. The table has over 1,400 clones, 19% seen once. This record comes from a study of T cells in localized non-small cell lung cancer. The CDR3 is made up of 15 amino acids. Germline V gives CDR1 LNHDA, CDR2 SQIVND (reference sequence). V lost 2 bases to trimming and J lost 3 bases, with 11 bases between them. The clonotype originates from a woman aged 40 to 75 with stage I lung adenocarcinoma. The rearrangement links TRBV19 to TRBJ1-5, with D possibly being TRBD1 (6 bases). The sample was lung tumor tissue, taken before any cancer treatment. In DNA form, the CDR3 reads TGTGCCAGTAGTATACAGGGGTTGGTCAATCAGCCCCAGCATTTT. Protein product: CASSIQGLVNQPQHF.